These 29 T cell receptor beta chains were sequenced from one sample in a study of shared clonotypes between healthy human individuals. Measured with immunoSEQ multiplex PCR; TCRdb has only the in-frame clones, and not every one. The sample has roughly 1.5 million clones; 95% to 99% are singletons. The sequencing sample was made of naive CD4+ T cells sorted from blood. Subset indicated: CD45RA+ positively selected. Receptors were obtained from a man younger than 45 in good health.

The gene calls are TRBV28 and TRBJ2-2; 11 bases are shared with TRBD1. V was pared by 10 bases and J by 4 bases, with 5 bases of the junction left unmatched. CDR1 and CDR2 from the germline V gene are MDHEN and SYDVKM. There are 14 residues in the CDR3. For the CDR3, the DNA is TGTGCCACCCCAGGGACAGGGGGCACCGGGGAGCTGTTTTTT. Translation: CATPGTGGTGELFF.

DNA of the CDR3: TGTGCCAGTAGTCTAGGGACGACCTACGAGCAGTACTTC. Translation: CASSLGTTYEQYF. The chain carries TRBV19 and TRBJ2-7; D possibly matches TRBD1 or TRBD2 (5 bases each). The CDR3 is 13 amino acids. Per the germline V gene, CDR1 is LNHDA and CDR2 is SQIVND (reference sequence). V lost 5 bases to trimming and J lost 2 bases, with 10 bases between them.

Details on this clone: Other nucleotide sequences in the sample specify the same CDR3. V usage is TRBV9 and J usage is TRBJ2-3; D is ambiguous. The CDR3 contains 11 residues. Deletions cut 4 bases from V and 5 bases from J, with 5 bases between. Germline CDR1 SGDLS, CDR2 YYNGEE. CDR3 coding DNA: TGTGCCAGCAGCCTGGGAGATACGCAGTATTTT. This codes for CASSLGDTQYF.

This chain uses TRBV28 with TRBJ2-5; no clear D gene. Germline V gene sequence: CDR1 MDHEN, CDR2 SYDVKM. Trimming removed 2 bases from V and 1 base from J, with 8 bases in between. This CDR3 has 14 amino acids. In nucleotides, the CDR3 is TGTGCCAGCAGTTTAAGACACCTCCAAGAGACCCAGTACTTC. Amino acids: CASSLRHLQETQYF.

J is TRBJ2-1 and V is TRBV6-4, with TRBD2 matching over 10 bases. Germline V lookup: CDR1 MRHNA, CDR2 SNTAGT. Trimming took 9 bases from V and 3 from J; bases not matched to a gene: 8. The CDR3 spans 15 residues. DNA of the CDR3: TGTGCCAGTAAGAAGCGGGAGGGAAACTACAATGAGCAGTTCTTC. Translating it yields CASKKREGNYNEQFF.

In nucleotides, the CDR3 is TGTGCCAGCTCACCAGGACAGGGGTTCGCAGATACGCAGTATTTT. Translating gives CASSPGQGFADTQYF. This rearrangement joins TRBV18 to TRBJ2-3; 9 bases agree with TRBD1. The germline V gene has CDR1 KGHSH and CDR2 LQKENI. V dropped 2 bases and J dropped 4; count of bases not matched to a gene: 4. CDR3 length: 15 residues.

This clone has a single count. V is TRBV11-2 and J is TRBJ2-2; D is undetermined. CDR1 and CDR2 (germline): SGHAT, FQNNGV. The CDR3 extends over 11 amino acids. V lost 5 bases and J lost 9, with 7 bases in between. CDR3 protein: CASSLSWELFF. DNA of the CDR3: TGTGCCAGCAGCCTAAGCTGGGAGCTGTTTTTT.

J is TRBJ2-7 and V is TRBV4-1; 9 nucleotides match TRBD1. This CDR3 region has 15 residues. Germline trimming cut 5 bases from V and 4 bases from J; bases unmatched to any gene: 9. Germline CDR1 and CDR2: MGHRA and YSYEKL. The CDR3 nucleotides are TGCGCCAGCAGCACCAGGACAGGGGTATCTTACGAGCAGTACTTC. Residues: CASSTRTGVSYEQYF.

The chain carries TRBV5-1 and TRBJ2-3, with D perhaps TRBD1 (6 bases). V lost 0 bases and J 7 bases, leaving 18 bases between the germline ends. Germline CDR1 is SGHRS and CDR2 is YFSETQ. The CDR3 loop spans 16 amino acids. This CDR3 is CASSLDFQGLDHTQYF. In DNA form, the CDR3 reads TGCGCCAGCAGCTTGGACTTTCAGGGGTTAGATCATACGCAGTATTTT.

V gene TRBV5-4 combines with J gene TRBJ2-7; 9 nucleotides agree with TRBD1. In germline, CDR1 is SGHNT, CDR2 YYREEE (reference sequence). The J segment lost 2 bases and the V segment lost 0 bases, leaving 3 bases of the junction unmatched. This CDR3 has 15 amino acids. The CDR3 DNA is TGTGCCAGCAGCTTGGGACGACAGGGGGCCTACGAGCAGTACTTC. Protein: CASSLGRQGAYEQYF.

This sequence joins TRBV23-1 and TRBJ2-1; D is perhaps TRBD2 (5 bases). TRBV23-1 is flagged as an ORF with uncertain function. The CDR3 spans 15 residues. Trimming cost V 6 bases and J 5 bases, with 17 bases left between them. The CDR3: CASSEIPGSHNEQFF. CDR3 DNA: TGCGCCAGCAGCGAGATACCGGGATCGCACAATGAGCAGTTCTTC.

This clone has only one observation. The chain recombines TRBV28 with TRBJ1-2, with D perhaps matching TRBD1 (5 bases). This CDR3 contains 16 residues. Germline V gives CDR1 MDHEN, CDR2 SYDVKM. V lost 6 bases and J 0 bases, leaving 17 bases between the germline ends. The CDR3 bases are TGTGCCAGCAGATCTCCGGGACGGCAAGCTAACTATGGCTACACCTTC. Its protein is CASRSPGRQANYGYTF.

This clone was recorded once. V and J are TRBV10-2 and TRBJ2-7; 9 positions agree with TRBD1. There are 16 residues in the CDR3. CDR1 and CDR2 from the germline V gene are WSHSY and SAAADI. Germline trimming cut 5 bases from V and 6 bases from J; bases unmatched to any gene: 14. CDR3: CASSRGAPGQGREQYF. The CDR3 nucleotides are TGCGCCAGCAGTAGAGGGGCCCCTGGACAGGGGCGCGAGCAGTACTTC.

Of note for this clone: The same CDR3 arises from other DNA sequences in this sample as well. The rearrangement joins TRBV15 to TRBJ2-2; D perhaps matches TRBD1 (6 bases). V was trimmed by 1 base and J by 4 bases, leaving 7 bases between them. The CDR3 length is 14 residues. In germline, CDR1 is LNHNV, CDR2 YYDKDF (reference sequence). CDR3 residues: CATSRGGGTGELFF. The DNA of the CDR3 is TGTGCCACCAGCAGAGGAGGGGGCACCGGGGAGCTGTTTTTT.

The chain recombines TRBV28 with TRBJ1-2, with D tentatively TRBD1 (6 bases). With 5 bases removed from V and 8 bases from J, the gap between germline ends came to 18 bases. The CDR3 runs to 14 residues. Germline CDR1 reads MDHEN; CDR2 reads SYDVKM. The CDR3 loop is CASSDLGAYRGYTF. The CDR3 DNA follows: TGTGCCAGCAGTGACTTGGGGGCTTATCGCGGCTACACCTTC.

The chain recombines TRBV28 with TRBJ2-7; 14 bases map to TRBD2. J was trimmed by 13 bases and V by 3 bases; bases with no gene match: 11. The germline V gene encodes CDR1 MDHEN and CDR2 SYDVKM. This CDR3 comprises 15 residues. CDR3 residues: CASSFGLAGGFEAYF. CDR3 coding DNA: TGTGCCAGCAGTTTTGGACTAGCGGGAGGTTTTGAAGCTTACTTC.

The CDR3, as DNA: TGCGCCAGCCGCGGGGGCGGCGAGACCCAGTACTTC. Translated, it gives CASRGGGETQYF. The chain is built from TRBV5-1 and TRBJ2-5; D is perhaps TRBD2 (7 bases). Germline CDR1 reads SGHRS; CDR2 reads YFSETQ. V was pared by 7 bases and J by 5 bases, with 12 bases between. The CDR3 spans 12 residues. The complete variable domain, with remaining parts taken from reference TRBV5-1 and TRBJ2-5, reads KAGVTQTPRYLIKTRGQQVTLSCSPISGHRSVSWYQQTPGQGLQFLFEYFSETQRNKGNFPGRFSGRQFSNSRSEMNVSTLELGDSALYLCASRGGGETQYFGPGTRLLVL.

This clone was counted once. J is TRBJ2-1 and V is TRBV6-1; D unclear. V dropped 4 bases and J dropped 8 bases, with 15 bases sitting between them. Germline-derived CDR1 and CDR2 are MNHNS and SASEGT. The CDR3 contains 14 residues. The CDR3 loop is CASSVSPAWDEQFF. As DNA, the CDR3 is TGTGCCAGCAGTGTGAGTCCCGCATGGGATGAGCAGTTCTTC.

The chain couples TRBV7-3 to TRBJ2-1, with D possibly being TRBD2 (5 bases). Germline V gene data show CDR1 as SGHTA and CDR2 as FQGTGA. CDR3 length equals 16 residues. The ends were cut back, 1 base at V and 5 bases at J, with 15 bases in the middle. The CDR3: CASSLKSGRGNNEQFF. In nucleotides, the CDR3 is TGTGCCAGCAGCTTAAAATCTGGGAGAGGGAACAATGAGCAGTTCTTC.

In its sample, this clone was seen a few times. The chain is built from TRBV15 and TRBJ1-5, with 9 bases identical to TRBD1. V shed 3 bases and J 4 bases; nucleotides not matched to a gene: 4. From germline, CDR1 is LNHNV and CDR2 YYDKDF (reference sequence). This CDR3 is built from 15 residues. CDR3 sequence: CATSRTGGRNQPQHF. The CDR3 nucleotides read TGTGCCACCAGCAGGACAGGGGGGCGGAATCAGCCCCAGCATTTT.

CDR3 loop: CASSRDRKNTEAFF. As DNA, the CDR3 is TGTGCCAGTAGTCGGGACCGCAAAAACACTGAAGCTTTCTTT. The chain joins TRBV19 to TRBJ1-1, with D perhaps TRBD1 (5 bases). CDR3 size: 14 residues. Between the trimmed V and J ends, which lost 5 bases and 2 bases, there was a span of 12 bases. Per the germline V gene, CDR1 is LNHDA and CDR2 is SQIVND (reference sequence).

The chain is built from TRBV19 and TRBJ1-1; perhaps TRBD1 as D (5 bases). CDR3 length: 15 residues. Looked up from germline, CDR1 is LNHDA and CDR2 is SQIVND (reference sequence). V gave up 2 bases and J gave up 1 base, with 11 bases separating them. The CDR3 nucleotides read TGTGCCAGTAGTATAAGTGGGGCGCGGAACACTGAAGCTTTCTTT. Translating it yields CASSISGARNTEAFF.

CDR3 sequence (DNA): TGCGCCAGCAGCTTGGCGGTTAGACTAGCGGGAGGTTCCGAGCAGTACTTC. Translated, it gives CASSLAVRLAGGSEQYF. V usage is TRBV5-1 and J usage is TRBJ2-7, with TRBD2 matching 13 bases. Germline V CDR1 and CDR2: SGHRS, YFSETQ. The CDR3 consists of 17 residues. V gave up 0 bases and J gave up 6 bases; unmatched junction bases: 9.

This chain connects TRBV28 to TRBJ2-7, with D maybe TRBD2 (6 bases). The CDR3 has 16 amino acids. Per the germline V gene, CDR1 is MDHEN and CDR2 is SYDVKM. With 5 bases removed from V and 3 bases from J, the gap between germline ends came to 20 bases. CDR3 region: CASSPKGLPGIYEQYF. The CDR3 nucleotides are TGTGCCAGCAGTCCGAAGGGACTGCCCGGAATCTACGAGCAGTACTTC.

This rearrangement joins TRBV7-3 to TRBJ2-2; D unresolved. Germline CDR1 and CDR2: SGHTA and FQGTGA. The CDR3 loop spans 14 amino acids. V was shortened by 5 bases and J by 1 base, with 8 bases between the two germline ends. CDR3 sequence (DNA): TGTGCCAGCAGCCCGACTCGGAACACCGGGGAGCTGTTTTTT. Protein sequence: CASSPTRNTGELFF.

The rearrangement links TRBV6-5 to TRBJ2-7, with 10 bases that match TRBD1. After removal of 6 bases from V and 4 bases from J, the junction contained 9 bases not matched to a gene. The CDR3 consists of 15 residues. Germline lookup yields CDR1 MNHEY and CDR2 SVGAGI. The chain's CDR3 is CASSKPGQGSYEQYF. CDR3 nucleotide sequence: TGTGCCAGCAGCAAGCCGGGACAGGGGTCTTACGAGCAGTACTTC.

The CDR3 sequence is CASTFAGAGRPTGYGYTF. In DNA, the CDR3 is TGTGCCAGCACCTTCGCTGGGGCAGGGAGACCGACTGGCTATGGCTACACCTTC. The genes are TRBV6-4 and TRBJ1-2, with a tentative D call TRBD1 (5 bases). This CDR3 is 18 amino acids long. CDR1 MRHNA and CDR2 SNTAGT come from the germline V gene. V gave up 7 bases and J gave up 4 bases, with 28 bases separating them.

The CDR3 coding sequence is TGTGCCAGCAGCTTAGAGGGCACAGCGGATACGCAGTATTTT. Protein product: CASSLEGTADTQYF. The rearrangement links TRBV11-3 to TRBJ2-3; no reliable D call. With 0 bases removed from V and 6 bases from J, the gap between germline ends came to 10 bases. CDR1 SGHNT and CDR2 YENEEA come from the germline V gene. The CDR3 is 14 amino acids.

V is TRBV9 and J is TRBJ2-5; TRBD2 matches 8 bases. The V gene's germline CDR1 is SGDLS and CDR2 YYNGEE. The CDR3 consists of 15 residues. V was clipped by 5 bases and J by 6 bases; unmatched bases: 12. CDR3 amino acids: CASSRTSGQTKTQYF. The CDR3 nucleotides are TGTGCCAGCAGTCGCACTAGCGGACAGACAAAGACCCAGTACTTC.